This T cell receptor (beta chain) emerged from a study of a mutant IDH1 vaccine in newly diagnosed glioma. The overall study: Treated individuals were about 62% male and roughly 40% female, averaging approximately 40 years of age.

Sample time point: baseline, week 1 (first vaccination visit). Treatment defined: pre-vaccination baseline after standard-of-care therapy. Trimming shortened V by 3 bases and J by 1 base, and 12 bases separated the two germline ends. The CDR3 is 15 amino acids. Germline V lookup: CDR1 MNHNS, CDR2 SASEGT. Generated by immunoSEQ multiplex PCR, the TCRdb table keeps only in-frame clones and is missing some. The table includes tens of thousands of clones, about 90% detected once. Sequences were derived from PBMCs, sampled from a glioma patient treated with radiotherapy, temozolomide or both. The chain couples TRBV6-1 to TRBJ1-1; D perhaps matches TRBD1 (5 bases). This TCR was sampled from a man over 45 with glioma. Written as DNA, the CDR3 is TGTGCCAGCAGTGACCGGGGACGGCAGAACACTGAAGCTTTCTTT. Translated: CASSDRGRQNTEAFF.